Below, one T cell receptor beta chain is given with its context. These data are taken from a study of blood T cells in healthy people across ages. With 1 base removed from V and 9 bases from J, the gap between germline ends came to 13 bases. CDR1 is SEHNR, CDR2 FQNEAQ, per germline (reference sequence). This CDR3 has 13 residues. A J-beta primer mix and a sample-barcoded 5' primer were used in a second PCR of about 7 to 11 cycles. One entry per CDR3 protein results from TCRdb running MiXCR on the 5' RACE reads. The data hold over a million distinct CDR3 sequences, with about 40% observed a single time.

J is TRBJ2-7 and V is TRBV7-9; D may correspond to TRBD1 or TRBD2 (5 bases each). The receptor comes from a woman under 30 in good health. Sequencing input: blood. The DNA of the CDR3 is TGTGCCAGCAGCTTAGTTGAGGGGCAAGGGCAGTACTTC. This codes for CASSLVEGQGQYF.